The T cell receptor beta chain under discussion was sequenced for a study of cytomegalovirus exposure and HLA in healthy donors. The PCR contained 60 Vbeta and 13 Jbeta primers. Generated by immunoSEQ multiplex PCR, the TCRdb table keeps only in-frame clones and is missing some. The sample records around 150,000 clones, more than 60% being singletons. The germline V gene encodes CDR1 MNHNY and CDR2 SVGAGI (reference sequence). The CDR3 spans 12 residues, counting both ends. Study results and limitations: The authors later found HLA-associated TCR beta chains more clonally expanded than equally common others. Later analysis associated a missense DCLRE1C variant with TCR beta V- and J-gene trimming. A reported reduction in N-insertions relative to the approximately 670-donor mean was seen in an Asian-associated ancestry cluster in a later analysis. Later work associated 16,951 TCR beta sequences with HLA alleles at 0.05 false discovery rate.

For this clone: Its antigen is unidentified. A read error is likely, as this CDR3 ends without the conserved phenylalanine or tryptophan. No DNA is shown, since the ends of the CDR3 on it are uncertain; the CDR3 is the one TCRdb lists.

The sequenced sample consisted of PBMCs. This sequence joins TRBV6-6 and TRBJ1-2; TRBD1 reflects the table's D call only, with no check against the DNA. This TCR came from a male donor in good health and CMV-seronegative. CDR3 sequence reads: CASSSNPRQGGV.